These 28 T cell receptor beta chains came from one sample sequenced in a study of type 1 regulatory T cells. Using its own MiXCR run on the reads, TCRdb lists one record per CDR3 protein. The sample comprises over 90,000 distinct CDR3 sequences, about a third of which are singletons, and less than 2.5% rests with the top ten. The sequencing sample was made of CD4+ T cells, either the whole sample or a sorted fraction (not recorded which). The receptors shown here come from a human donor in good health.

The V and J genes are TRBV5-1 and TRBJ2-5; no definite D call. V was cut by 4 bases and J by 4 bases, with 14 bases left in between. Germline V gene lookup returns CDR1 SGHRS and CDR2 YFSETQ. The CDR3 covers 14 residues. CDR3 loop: CASSPLNYLETQYF. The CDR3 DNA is TGCGCCAGCAGCCCCTTAAACTACCTAGAGACCCAGTACTTC.

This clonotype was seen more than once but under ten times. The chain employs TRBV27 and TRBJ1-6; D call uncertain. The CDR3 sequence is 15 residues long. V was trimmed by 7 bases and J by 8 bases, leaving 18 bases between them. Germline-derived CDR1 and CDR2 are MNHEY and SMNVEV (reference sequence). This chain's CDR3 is CASKWSPAVDSPLHF. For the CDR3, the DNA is TGTGCCAGCAAATGGAGCCCGGCGGTAGATTCACCCCTCCACTTT.

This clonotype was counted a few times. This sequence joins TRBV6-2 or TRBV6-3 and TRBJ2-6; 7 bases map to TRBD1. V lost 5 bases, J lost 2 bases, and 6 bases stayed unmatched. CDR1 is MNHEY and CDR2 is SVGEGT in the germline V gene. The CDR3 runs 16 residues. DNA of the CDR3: TGTGCCAGCAGTCGGGGAACAGGGGCTGGGGCCAACGTCCTGACTTTC. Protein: CASSRGTGAGANVLTF.

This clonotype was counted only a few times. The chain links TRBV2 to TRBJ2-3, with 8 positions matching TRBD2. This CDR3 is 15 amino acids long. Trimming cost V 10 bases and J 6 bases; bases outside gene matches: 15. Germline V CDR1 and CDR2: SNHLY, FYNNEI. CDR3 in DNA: TGTGCCACAGGACTAGCTCTCATCCGAGGGGATACGCAGTATTTT. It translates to CATGLALIRGDTQYF.

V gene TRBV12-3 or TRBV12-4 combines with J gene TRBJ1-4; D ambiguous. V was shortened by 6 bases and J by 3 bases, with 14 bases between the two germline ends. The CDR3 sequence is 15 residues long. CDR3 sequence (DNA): TGTGCCAGCAGCCCAGACGGATCTTCTAATGAAAAACTGTTTTTT. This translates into CASSPDGSSNEKLFF.

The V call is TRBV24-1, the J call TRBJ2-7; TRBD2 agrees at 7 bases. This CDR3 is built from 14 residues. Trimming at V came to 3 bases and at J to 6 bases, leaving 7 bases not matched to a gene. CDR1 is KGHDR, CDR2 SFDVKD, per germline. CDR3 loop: CATSDGTNLSEQYF. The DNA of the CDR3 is TGTGCCACCAGTGATGGGACTAATTTATCCGAGCAGTACTTC.

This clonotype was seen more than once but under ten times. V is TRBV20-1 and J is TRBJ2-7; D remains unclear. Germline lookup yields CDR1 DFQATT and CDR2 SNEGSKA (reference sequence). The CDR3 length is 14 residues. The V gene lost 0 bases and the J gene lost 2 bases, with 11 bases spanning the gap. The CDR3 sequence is CSARDYGRPYEQYF. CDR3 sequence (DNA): TGCAGTGCTAGAGATTACGGACGGCCCTACGAGCAGTACTTC.

This chain's CDR3 is CASSWRAAKEETQYF. The CDR3, as DNA: TGTGCCAGCAGCTGGCGGGCAGCCAAGGAAGAGACCCAGTACTTC. V is TRBV7-2 and J is TRBJ2-5; D is perhaps TRBD2 (5 bases). Germline values: CDR1 SGHTA, CDR2 FQGNSA. CDR3 length equals 15 residues. Trimming stripped 4 bases from V and 3 bases from J, with 15 bases between.

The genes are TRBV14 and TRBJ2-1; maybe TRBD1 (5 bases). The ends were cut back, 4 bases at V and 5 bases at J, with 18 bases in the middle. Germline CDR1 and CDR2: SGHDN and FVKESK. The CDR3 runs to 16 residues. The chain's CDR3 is CASSPFRDRANNEQFF. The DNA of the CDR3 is TGTGCCAGCAGCCCCTTCCGAGACAGAGCAAACAATGAGCAGTTCTTC.

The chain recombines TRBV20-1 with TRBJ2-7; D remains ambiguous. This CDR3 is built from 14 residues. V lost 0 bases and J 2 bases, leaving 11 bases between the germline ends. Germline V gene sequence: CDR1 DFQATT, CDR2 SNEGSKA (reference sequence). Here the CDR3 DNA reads TGCAGTGCTAGAGAGAGCCTTACCCCCTACGAGCAGTACTTC. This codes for CSARESLTPYEQYF.

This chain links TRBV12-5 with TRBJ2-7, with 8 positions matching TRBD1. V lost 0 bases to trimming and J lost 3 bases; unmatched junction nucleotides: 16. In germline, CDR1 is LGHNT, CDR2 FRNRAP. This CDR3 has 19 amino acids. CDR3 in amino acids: CASGLVRRGQGSSDYEQYF. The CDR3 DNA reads TGTGCTAGTGGTTTGGTACGCCGAGGACAGGGCAGTTCAGACTACGAGCAGTACTTC. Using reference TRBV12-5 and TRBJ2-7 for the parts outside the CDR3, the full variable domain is DARVTQTPRHKVTEMGQEVTMRCQPILGHNTVFWYRQTMMQGLELLAYFRNRAPLDDSGMPKDRFSAEMPDATLATLKIQPSEPRDSAVYFCASGLVRRGQGSSDYEQYFGPGTRLTVT.

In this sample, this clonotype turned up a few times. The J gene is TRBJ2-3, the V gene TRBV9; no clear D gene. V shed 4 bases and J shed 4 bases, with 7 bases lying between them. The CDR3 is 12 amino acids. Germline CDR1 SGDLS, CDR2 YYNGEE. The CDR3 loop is CASSTSADTQYF. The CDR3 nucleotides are TGTGCCAGCAGCACAAGTGCAGATACGCAGTATTTT. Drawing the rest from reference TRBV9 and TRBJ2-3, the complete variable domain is DSGVTQTPKHLITATGQRVTLRCSPRSGDLSVYWYQQSLDQGLQFLIQYYNGEERAKGNILERFSAQQFPDLHSELNLSSLELGDSALYFCASSTSADTQYFGPGTRLTVL.

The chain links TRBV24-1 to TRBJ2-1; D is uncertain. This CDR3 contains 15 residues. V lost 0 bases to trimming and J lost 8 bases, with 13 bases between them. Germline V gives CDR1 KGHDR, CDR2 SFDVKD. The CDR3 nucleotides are TGTGCCACCAGTGATTTGCCCGGACCCTTTTATGAGCAGTTCTTC. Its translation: CATSDLPGPFYEQFF.

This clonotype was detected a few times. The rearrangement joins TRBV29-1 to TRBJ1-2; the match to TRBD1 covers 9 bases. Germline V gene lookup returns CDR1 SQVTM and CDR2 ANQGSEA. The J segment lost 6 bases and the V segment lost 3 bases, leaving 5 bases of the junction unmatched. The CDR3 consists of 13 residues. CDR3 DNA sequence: TGCAGCGTTGAGAACAGGGGGCGCGATGGCTACACCTTC. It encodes CSVENRGRDGYTF. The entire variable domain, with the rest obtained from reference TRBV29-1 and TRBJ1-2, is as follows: SAVISQKPSRDICQRGTSLTIQCQVDSQVTMMFWYRQQPGQSLTLIATANQGSEATYESGFVIDKFPISRPNLTFSTLTVSNMSPEDSSIYLCSVENRGRDGYTFGSGTRLTVV.

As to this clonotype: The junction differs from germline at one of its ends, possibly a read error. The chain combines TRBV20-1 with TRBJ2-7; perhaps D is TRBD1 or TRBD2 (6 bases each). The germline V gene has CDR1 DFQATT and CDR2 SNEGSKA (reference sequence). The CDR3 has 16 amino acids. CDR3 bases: TGCAGTGCTAGACCCTCTCGGGGGCAGGGTGTTTACGAGCGGTACTTC. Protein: CSARPSRGQGVYERYF.

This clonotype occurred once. CDR3 amino acids: CASSLAVSGSTSQYF. CDR3 DNA: TGTGCCAGCAGCTTAGCGGTTAGCGGGAGCACGTCCCAGTACTTC. The chain combines TRBV7-6 with TRBJ2-5, with 9 bases identical to TRBD2. Germline V gives CDR1 SGHVS, CDR2 FNYEAQ. CDR3 length: 15 residues. With 0 bases clipped from V and 9 bases from J, the junction kept 8 bases outside the gene matches.

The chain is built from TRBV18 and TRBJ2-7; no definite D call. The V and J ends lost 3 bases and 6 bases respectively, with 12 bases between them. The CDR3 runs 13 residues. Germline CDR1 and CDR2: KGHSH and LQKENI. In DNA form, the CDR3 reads TGTGCCAGCTCACCCTTCCGGGCCGGCGAGCAGTACTTC. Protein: CASSPFRAGEQYF. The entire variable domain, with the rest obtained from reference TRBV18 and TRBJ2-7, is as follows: NAGVMQNPRHLVRRRGQEARLRCSPMKGHSHVYWYRQLPEEGLKFMVYLQKENIIDESGMPKERFSAEFPKEGPSILRIQQVVRGDSAAYFCASSPFRAGEQYFGPGTRLTVT.

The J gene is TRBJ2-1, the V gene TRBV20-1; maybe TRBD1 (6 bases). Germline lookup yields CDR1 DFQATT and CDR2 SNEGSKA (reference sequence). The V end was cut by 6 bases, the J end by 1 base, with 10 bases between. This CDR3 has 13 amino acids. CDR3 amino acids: CSASGVSYNEQFF. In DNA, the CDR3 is TGCAGTGCGTCAGGGGTTTCCTACAATGAGCAGTTCTTC.

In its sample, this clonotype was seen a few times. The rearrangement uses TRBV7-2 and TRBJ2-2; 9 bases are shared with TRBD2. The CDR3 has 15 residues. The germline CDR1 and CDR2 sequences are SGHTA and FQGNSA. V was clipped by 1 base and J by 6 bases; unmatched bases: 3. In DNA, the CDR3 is TGTGCCAGCAGCTTAGGAGCGGGAGGCCCCGGGGAGCTGTTTTTT. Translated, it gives CASSLGAGGPGELFF. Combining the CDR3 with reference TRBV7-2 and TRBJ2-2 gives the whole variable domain GAGVSQSPSNKVTEKGKDVELRCDPISGHTALYWYRQSLGQGLEFLIYFQGNSAPDKSGLPSDRFSAERTGGSVSTLTIQRTQQEDSAVYLCASSLGAGGPGELFFGEGSRLTVL.

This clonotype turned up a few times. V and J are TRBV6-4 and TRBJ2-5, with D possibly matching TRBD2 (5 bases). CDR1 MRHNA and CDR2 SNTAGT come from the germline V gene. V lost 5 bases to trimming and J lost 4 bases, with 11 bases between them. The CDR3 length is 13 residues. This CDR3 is CASSIAFGETQYF. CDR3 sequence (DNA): TGTGCCAGCAGTATAGCGTTTGGAGAGACCCAGTACTTC.

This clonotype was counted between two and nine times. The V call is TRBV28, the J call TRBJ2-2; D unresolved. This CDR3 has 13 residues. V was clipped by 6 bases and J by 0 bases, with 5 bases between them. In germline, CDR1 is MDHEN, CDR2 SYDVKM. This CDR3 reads CASRDANTGELFF. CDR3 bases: TGTGCCAGCAGGGATGCGAACACCGGGGAGCTGTTTTTT.

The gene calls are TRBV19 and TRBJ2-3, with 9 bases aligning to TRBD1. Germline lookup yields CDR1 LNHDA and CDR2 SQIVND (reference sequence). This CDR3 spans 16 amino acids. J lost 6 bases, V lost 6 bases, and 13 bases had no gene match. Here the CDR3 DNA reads TGTGCCAGTAGGAACGACAGGGGGGATCCACACGATACGCAGTATTTT. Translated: CASRNDRGDPHDTQYF.

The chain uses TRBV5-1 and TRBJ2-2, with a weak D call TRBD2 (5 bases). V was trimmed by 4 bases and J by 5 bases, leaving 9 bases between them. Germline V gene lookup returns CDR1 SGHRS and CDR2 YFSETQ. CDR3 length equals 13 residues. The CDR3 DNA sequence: TGCGCCAGCAGCCCGGAGGTGACCGGGGAGCTGTTTTTT. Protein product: CASSPEVTGELFF.

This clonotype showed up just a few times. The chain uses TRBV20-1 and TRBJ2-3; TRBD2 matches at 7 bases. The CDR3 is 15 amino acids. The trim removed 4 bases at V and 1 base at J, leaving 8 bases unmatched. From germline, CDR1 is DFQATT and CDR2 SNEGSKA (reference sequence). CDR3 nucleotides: TGCAGTGCTAAACAGCGGGGAGGGGGCACAGATACGCAGTATTTT. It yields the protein CSAKQRGGGTDTQYF.

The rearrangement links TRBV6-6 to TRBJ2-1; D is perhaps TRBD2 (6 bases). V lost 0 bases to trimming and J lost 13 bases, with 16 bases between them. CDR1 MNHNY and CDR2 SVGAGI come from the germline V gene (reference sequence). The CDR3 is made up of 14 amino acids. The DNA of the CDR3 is TGTGCCAGCAGTTACTCGAAGGAGGGATACGATCAGTTCTTC. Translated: CASSYSKEGYDQFF.

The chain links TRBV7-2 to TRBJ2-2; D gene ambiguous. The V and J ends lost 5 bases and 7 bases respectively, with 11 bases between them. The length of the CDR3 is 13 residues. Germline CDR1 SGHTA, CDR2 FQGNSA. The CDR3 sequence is CASSGSVGGELFF. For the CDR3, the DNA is TGTGCCAGCAGCGGAAGTGTGGGCGGGGAGCTGTTTTTT. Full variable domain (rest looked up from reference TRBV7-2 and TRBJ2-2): GAGVSQSPSNKVTEKGKDVELRCDPISGHTALYWYRQSLGQGLEFLIYFQGNSAPDKSGLPSDRFSAERTGGSVSTLTIQRTQQEDSAVYLCASSGSVGGELFFGEGSRLTVL.

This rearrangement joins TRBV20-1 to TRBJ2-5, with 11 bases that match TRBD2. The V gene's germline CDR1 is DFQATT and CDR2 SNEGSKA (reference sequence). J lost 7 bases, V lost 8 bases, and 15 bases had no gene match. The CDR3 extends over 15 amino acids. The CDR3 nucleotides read TGCAGTTTCTATAGCGGGAGGGCCGGTGCTTTGACCCAGTACTTC. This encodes CSFYSGRAGALTQYF.

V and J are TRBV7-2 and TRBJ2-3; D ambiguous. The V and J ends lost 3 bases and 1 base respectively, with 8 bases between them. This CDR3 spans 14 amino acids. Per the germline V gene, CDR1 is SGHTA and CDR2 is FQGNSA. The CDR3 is CASSLSHRTDTQYF. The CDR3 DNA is TGTGCCAGCAGCTTGAGCCATCGCACAGATACGCAGTATTTT.